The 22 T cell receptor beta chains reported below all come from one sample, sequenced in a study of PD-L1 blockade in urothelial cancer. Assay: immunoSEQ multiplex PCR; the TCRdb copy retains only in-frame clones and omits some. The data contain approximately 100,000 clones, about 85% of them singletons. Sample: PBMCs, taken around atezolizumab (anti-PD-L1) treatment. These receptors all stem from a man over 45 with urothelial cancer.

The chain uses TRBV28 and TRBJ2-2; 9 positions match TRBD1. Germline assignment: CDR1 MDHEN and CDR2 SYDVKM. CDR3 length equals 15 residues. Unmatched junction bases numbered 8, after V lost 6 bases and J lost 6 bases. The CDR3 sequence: CASRTTGTGPGELFF. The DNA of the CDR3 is TGTGCCAGCAGAACAACCGGGACAGGGCCCGGGGAGCTGTTTTTT.

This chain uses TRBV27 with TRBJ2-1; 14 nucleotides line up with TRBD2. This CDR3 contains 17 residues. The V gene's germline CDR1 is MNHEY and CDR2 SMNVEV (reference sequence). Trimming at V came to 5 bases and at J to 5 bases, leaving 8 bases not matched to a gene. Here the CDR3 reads CASSTWTSGRPDNEQFF. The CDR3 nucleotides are TGTGCCAGCAGTACCTGGACTAGCGGGAGGCCAGACAATGAGCAGTTCTTC.

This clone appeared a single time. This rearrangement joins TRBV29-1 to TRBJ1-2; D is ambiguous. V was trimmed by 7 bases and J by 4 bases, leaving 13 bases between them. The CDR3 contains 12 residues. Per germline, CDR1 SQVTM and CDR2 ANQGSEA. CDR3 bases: TGCAGCGCTGGAGCCGGGTCCTATGGCTACACCTTC. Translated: CSAGAGSYGYTF.

For the CDR3, the DNA is TGCAGCACTGGTGGAGGGACAGGCTATGGCTACACCTTC. Translation: CSTGGGTGYGYTF. The rearrangement uses TRBV29-1 and TRBJ1-2, with 8 bases identical to TRBD1. There are 13 residues in the CDR3. After removal of 8 bases from V and 4 bases from J, the junction contained 9 bases not matched to a gene. Germline CDR1 and CDR2: SQVTM and ANQGSEA.

The CDR3 sequence: CASSLSGTGEGNTEAFF. The CDR3 coding sequence is TGTGCCAGCAGTTTATCCGGGACAGGGGAGGGGAACACTGAAGCTTTCTTT. V usage is TRBV27 and J usage is TRBJ1-1, with TRBD1 matching over 10 bases. Germline CDR1 MNHEY, CDR2 SMNVEV (reference sequence). This CDR3 has 17 residues. Trimming took 0 bases from V and 1 from J; bases not matched to a gene: 5.

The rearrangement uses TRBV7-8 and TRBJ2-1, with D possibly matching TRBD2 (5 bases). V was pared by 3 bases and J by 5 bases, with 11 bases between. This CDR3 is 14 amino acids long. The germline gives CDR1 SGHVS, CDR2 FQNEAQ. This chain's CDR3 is CASSFRTFNNEQFF. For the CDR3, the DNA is TGTGCCAGCAGCTTTCGGACTTTTAACAATGAGCAGTTCTTC. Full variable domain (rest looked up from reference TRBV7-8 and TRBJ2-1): GAGVSQSPRYKVAKRGQDVALRCDPISGHVSLFWYQQALGQGPEFLTYFQNEAQLDKSGLPSDRFFAERPEGSVSTLKIQRTQQEDSAVYLCASSFRTFNNEQFFGPGTRLTVL.

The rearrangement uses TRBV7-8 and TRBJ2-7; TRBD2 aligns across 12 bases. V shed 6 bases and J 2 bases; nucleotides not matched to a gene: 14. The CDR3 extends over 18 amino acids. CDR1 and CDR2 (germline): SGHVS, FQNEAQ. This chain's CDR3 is CASSTPGLAGGSPYEQYF. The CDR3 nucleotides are TGTGCCAGCAGTACACCGGGACTAGCGGGTGGAAGTCCCTACGAGCAGTACTTC.

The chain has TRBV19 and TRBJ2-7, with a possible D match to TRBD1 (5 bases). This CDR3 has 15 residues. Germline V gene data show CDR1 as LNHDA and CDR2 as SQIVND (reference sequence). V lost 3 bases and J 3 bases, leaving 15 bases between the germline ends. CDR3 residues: CASSIAGKGVYEQYF. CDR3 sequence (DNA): TGTGCCAGTAGTATTGCAGGGAAAGGCGTCTACGAGCAGTACTTC.

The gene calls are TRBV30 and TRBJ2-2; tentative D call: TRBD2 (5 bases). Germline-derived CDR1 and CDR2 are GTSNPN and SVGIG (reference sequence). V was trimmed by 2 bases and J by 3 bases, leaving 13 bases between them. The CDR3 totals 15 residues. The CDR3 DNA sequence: TGTGCCTGGAGTCTTAGCGATCGAGACACCGGGGAGCTGTTTTTT. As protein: CAWSLSDRDTGELFF.

In DNA, the CDR3 is TGCGCCAGCAGCCAAGAGGGAGTTCCGGGACAGACAAATGAAAAACTGTTTTTT. It codes for CASSQEGVPGQTNEKLFF. V and J are TRBV4-1 and TRBJ1-4, with 7 positions matching TRBD1. Germline values: CDR1 MGHRA, CDR2 YSYEKL. The V gene end was trimmed by 0 bases and the J gene end by 5 bases; junction bases not matched to a gene: 12. The CDR3 totals 18 residues.

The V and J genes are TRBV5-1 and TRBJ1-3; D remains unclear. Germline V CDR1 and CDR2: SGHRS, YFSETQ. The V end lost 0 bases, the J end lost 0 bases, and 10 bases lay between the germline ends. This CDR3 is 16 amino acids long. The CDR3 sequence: CASSLGLSYSGNTIYF. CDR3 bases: TGCGCCAGCAGCTTGGGACTCTCCTACTCTGGAAACACCATATATTTT.

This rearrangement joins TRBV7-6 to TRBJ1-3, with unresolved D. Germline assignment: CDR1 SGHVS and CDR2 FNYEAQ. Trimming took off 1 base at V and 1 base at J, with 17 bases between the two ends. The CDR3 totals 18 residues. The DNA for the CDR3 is TGTGCCAGCAGCTTAGGGTTAGCCGGGGTCCAATCTGGAAACACCATATATTTT. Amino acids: CASSLGLAGVQSGNTIYF. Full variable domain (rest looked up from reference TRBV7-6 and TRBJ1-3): GAGVSQSPRYKVTKRGQDVALRCDPISGHVSLYWYRQALGQGPEFLTYFNYEAQQDKSGLPNDRFSAERPEGSISTLTIQRTEQRDSAMYRCASSLGLAGVQSGNTIYFGEGSWLTVV.

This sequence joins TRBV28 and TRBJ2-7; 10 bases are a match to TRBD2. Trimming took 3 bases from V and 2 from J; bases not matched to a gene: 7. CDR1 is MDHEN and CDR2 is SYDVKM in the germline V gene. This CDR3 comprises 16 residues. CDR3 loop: CASSFRGLATTYEQYF. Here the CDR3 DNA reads TGTGCCAGCAGTTTTCGGGGACTAGCGACGACCTACGAGCAGTACTTC.

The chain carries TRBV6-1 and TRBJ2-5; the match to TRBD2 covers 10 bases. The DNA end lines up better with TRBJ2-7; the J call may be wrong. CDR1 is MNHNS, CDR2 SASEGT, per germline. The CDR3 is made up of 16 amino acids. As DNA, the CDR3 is TGTGCCAGCAGTGAAGCGGCTAGCGGGAGACCCTACGAGCAGTACTTC. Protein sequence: CASSEAASGRPYEQYF.

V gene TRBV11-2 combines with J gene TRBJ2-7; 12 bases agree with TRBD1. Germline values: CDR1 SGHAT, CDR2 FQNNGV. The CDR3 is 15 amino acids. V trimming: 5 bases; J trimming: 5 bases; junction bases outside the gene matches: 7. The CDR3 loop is CASSHTGTGGHEQYF. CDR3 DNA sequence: TGTGCCAGCAGCCACACCGGGACAGGGGGCCACGAGCAGTACTTC. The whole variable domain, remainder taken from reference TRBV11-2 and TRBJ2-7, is EAGVAQSPRYKIIEKRQSVAFWCNPISGHATLYWYQQILGQGPKLLIQFQNNGVVDDSQLPKDRFSAERLKGVDSTLKIQPAKLEDSAVYLCASSHTGTGGHEQYFGPGTRLTVT.

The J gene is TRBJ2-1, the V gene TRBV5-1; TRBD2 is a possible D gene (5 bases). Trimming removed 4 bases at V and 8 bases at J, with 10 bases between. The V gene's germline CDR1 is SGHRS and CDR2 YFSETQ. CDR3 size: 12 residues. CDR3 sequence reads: CASSPDFDEQFF. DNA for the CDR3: TGCGCCAGCAGCCCGGACTTTGATGAGCAGTTCTTC.

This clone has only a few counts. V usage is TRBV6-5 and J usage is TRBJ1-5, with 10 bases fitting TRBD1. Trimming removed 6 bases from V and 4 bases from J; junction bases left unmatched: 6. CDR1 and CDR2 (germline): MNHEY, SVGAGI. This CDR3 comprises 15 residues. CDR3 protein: CASRRQGAGNQPQHF. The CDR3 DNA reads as TGTGCCAGCAGACGACAGGGGGCAGGGAATCAGCCCCAGCATTTT.

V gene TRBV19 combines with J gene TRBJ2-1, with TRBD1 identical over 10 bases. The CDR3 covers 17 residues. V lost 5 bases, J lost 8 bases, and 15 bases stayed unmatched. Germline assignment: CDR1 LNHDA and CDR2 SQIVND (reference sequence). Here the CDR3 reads CASSPSGRDRGVYEQFF. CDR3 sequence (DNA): TGTGCCAGTAGTCCCTCGGGGCGGGACAGGGGCGTCTATGAGCAGTTCTTC.

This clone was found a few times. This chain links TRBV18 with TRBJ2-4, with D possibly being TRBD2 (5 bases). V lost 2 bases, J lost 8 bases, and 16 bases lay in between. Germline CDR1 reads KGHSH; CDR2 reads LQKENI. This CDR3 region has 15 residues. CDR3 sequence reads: CASSPRRAKVDIQYF. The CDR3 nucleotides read TGTGCCAGCTCACCAAGGCGGGCGAAGGTGGACATTCAGTACTTC.

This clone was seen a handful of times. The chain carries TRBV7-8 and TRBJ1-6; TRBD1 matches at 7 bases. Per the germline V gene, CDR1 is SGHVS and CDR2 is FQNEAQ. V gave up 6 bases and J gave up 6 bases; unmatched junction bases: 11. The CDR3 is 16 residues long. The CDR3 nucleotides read TGTGCCAGCAGTCCAAAAACCGACAGGGCTAATTCACCCCTCCACTTT. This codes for CASSPKTDRANSPLHF.

CDR3 sequence: CAISALTSGSSYEQYF. CDR3 DNA: TGTGCCATCAGTGCGCTGACTAGCGGGAGTTCCTACGAGCAGTACTTC. The chain has TRBV10-3 and TRBJ2-7, with 12 bases lining up with TRBD2. CDR1 and CDR2 (germline): ENHRY, SYGVKD. This CDR3 is built from 16 residues. V dropped 4 bases and J dropped 1; count of bases not matched to a gene: 5.

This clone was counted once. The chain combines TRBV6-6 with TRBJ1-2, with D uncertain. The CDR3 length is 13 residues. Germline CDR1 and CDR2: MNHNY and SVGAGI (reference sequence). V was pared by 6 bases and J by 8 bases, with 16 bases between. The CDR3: CASRKSGPTGYTF. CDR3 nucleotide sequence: TGTGCCAGCAGGAAAAGCGGGCCGACCGGCTACACCTTC.